The 18 T cell receptor beta chains below all came from one sample that was sequenced in a study of cytomegalovirus exposure and HLA in healthy donors. The PCR was carried out with 60 Vbeta primers and 13 Jbeta primers. Measured with immunoSEQ multiplex PCR; TCRdb has only the in-frame clones, and not every one. The table shows around 92,000 clones, with over 75% occurring only once. Sequenced input: PBMCs. All receptors derive from a man aged 18-30 years in good health and CMV-seronegative.

This chain connects TRBV2 to TRBJ2-7, with D maybe TRBD1 (6 bases). Germline CDR1 SNHLY, CDR2 FYNNEI. The CDR3 is 15 residues long. Trimming stripped 1 base from V and 6 bases from J, with 16 bases between. CDR3 loop: CASSEEGVGGIEQYF. Written as DNA, the CDR3 is TGTGCCAGCAGTGAAGAGGGGGTAGGCGGAATCGAGCAGTACTTC.

CDR3 sequence (DNA): TGTGCCAGTAGTAGGGGCACTAACACCTTGCAGGATACGCAGTATTTT. This sequence encodes CASSRGTNTLQDTQYF. The chain carries TRBV19 and TRBJ2-3; D is perhaps TRBD1 (5 bases). The germline V gene has CDR1 LNHDA and CDR2 SQIVND (reference sequence). V lost 4 bases and J 6 bases, leaving 20 bases between the germline ends. The CDR3 has 16 amino acids.

This chain uses TRBV5-1 with TRBJ1-2, with 10 bases aligning to TRBD1. V gave up 6 bases and J gave up 2 bases; unmatched junction bases: 7. The CDR3 length is 15 residues. Germline-derived CDR1 and CDR2 are SGHRS and YFSETQ. The DNA of the CDR3 is TGCGCCAGCACCCGAGACAGGGGGCGCAACTATGGCTACACCTTC. It translates to CASTRDRGRNYGYTF.

The chain links TRBV7-6 to TRBJ2-3, with 9 bases fitting TRBD2. The CDR3 loop spans 15 amino acids. V shed 5 bases and J 5 bases; nucleotides not matched to a gene: 8. In germline, CDR1 is SGHVS, CDR2 FNYEAQ. The CDR3: CASSVSGGWGDTQYF. The CDR3 DNA reads as TGTGCCAGCAGCGTGAGCGGGGGGTGGGGAGATACGCAGTATTTT.

The chain links TRBV4-1 to TRBJ2-7; TRBD2 is a possible D gene (6 bases). This CDR3 comprises 17 residues. Trimming cost V 1 base and J 7 bases, with 23 bases left between them. CDR1 MGHRA and CDR2 YSYEKL come from the germline V gene. In DNA, the CDR3 is TGCGCCAGCAGCCAAGGTTACGCGGTTAGCATTGGAGGGGAGCAGTACTTC. Translating it yields CASSQGYAVSIGGEQYF.

A single count supports this clone. The chain uses TRBV28 and TRBJ2-7; D possibly corresponds to TRBD1 (5 bases). Germline loops: CDR1 MDHEN, CDR2 SYDVKM. CDR3 length: 13 residues. V lost 2 bases to trimming and J lost 5 bases, with 10 bases between them. CDR3 amino acids: CASSLGRENEQYF. CDR3 DNA sequence: TGTGCCAGCAGTTTAGGCAGGGAAAACGAGCAGTACTTC.

In DNA form, the CDR3 reads TGTGCCAGCAGCCCGCTGGGGAGCGGGGGCCAAGAGACCCAGTACTTC. Its protein product is CASSPLGSGGQETQYF. V and J are TRBV7-9 and TRBJ2-5, with 8 bases that match TRBD2. The length of the CDR3 is 16 residues. In germline, CDR1 is SEHNR, CDR2 FQNEAQ (reference sequence). V shed 5 bases and J 1 base; nucleotides not matched to a gene: 9. The variable domain in full, completed from reference TRBV7-9 and TRBJ2-5, reads DTGVSQNPRHKITKRGQNVTFRCDPISEHNRLYWYRQTLGQGPEFLTYFQNEAQLEKSRLLSDRFSAERPKGSFSTLEIQRTEQGDSAMYLCASSPLGSGGQETQYFGPGTRLLVL.

This chain uses TRBV18 with TRBJ2-3, with 9 bases fitting TRBD1. This CDR3 comprises 16 residues. After removal of 3 bases from V and 4 bases from J, the junction contained 8 bases not matched to a gene. CDR1 and CDR2 (germline): KGHSH, LQKENI. The CDR3 protein is CASSPGAWTGADTQYF. The CDR3 region has the DNA TGTGCCAGCTCACCGGGGGCTTGGACAGGGGCAGATACGCAGTATTTT.

This sequence joins TRBV15 and TRBJ1-1; 7 nucleotides match TRBD1. Trimming took 6 bases from V and 1 from J; bases not matched to a gene: 2. CDR1 is LNHNV, CDR2 YYDKDF, per germline (reference sequence). The CDR3 totals 13 residues. The CDR3 sequence is CATRGQPNTEAFF. The CDR3 bases are TGTGCCACCAGGGGACAGCCGAACACTGAAGCTTTCTTT.

The chain combines TRBV5-1 with TRBJ1-1; D gene uncertain. Deletions cut 4 bases from V and 9 bases from J, with 22 bases between. The germline CDR1 and CDR2 sequences are SGHRS and YFSETQ. CDR3 length equals 15 residues. The CDR3 nucleotides read TGCGCCAGCAGCCCAACCCAGACACTGGATGGAAAAGCTTTCTTT. The encoded protein is CASSPTQTLDGKAFF.

V gene TRBV29-1 combines with J gene TRBJ2-7; D is possibly TRBD2 (6 bases). Deletions cut 4 bases from V and 3 bases from J, with 16 bases between. In germline, CDR1 is SQVTM, CDR2 ANQGSEA. The CDR3 sequence is 14 residues long. The CDR3 DNA follows: TGCAGCGTTGTATATGGCGGGGATGTCTACGAGCAGTACTTC. Its translation is CSVVYGGDVYEQYF.

The rearrangement joins TRBV2 to TRBJ1-2; 7 nucleotides agree with TRBD1. Looked up from germline, CDR1 is SNHLY and CDR2 is FYNNEI. This CDR3 region has 16 residues. V shed 0 bases, J shed 4 bases, and the junction held 8 bases outside the gene matches. The CDR3 protein is CASSEASTGPSYGYTF. In nucleotides, the CDR3 is TGTGCCAGCAGTGAAGCCTCGACAGGGCCTTCCTATGGCTACACCTTC.

V gene TRBV18 combines with J gene TRBJ2-5, with 10 bases fitting TRBD2. The CDR3 sequence is 18 residues long. Germline CDR1 reads KGHSH; CDR2 reads LQKENI. The junction had 18 bases not matched to a gene; V was cut back by 5 bases and J by 6 bases. CDR3 coding DNA: TGTGCCAGCTCATCCGCTACCATTCTAGCGGGGGAGGTAAAGACCCAGTACTTC. Translating gives CASSSATILAGEVKTQYF. Filled out from reference TRBV18 and TRBJ2-5, the complete variable domain reads NAGVMQNPRHLVRRRGQEARLRCSPMKGHSHVYWYRQLPEEGLKFMVYLQKENIIDESGMPKERFSAEFPKEGPSILRIQQVVRGDSAAYFCASSSATILAGEVKTQYFGPGTRLLVL.

The rearrangement joins TRBV5-1 to TRBJ2-7; TRBD2 aligns across 9 bases. The junction had 4 bases not matched to a gene; V was cut back by 2 bases and J by 1 base. Germline V lookup: CDR1 SGHRS, CDR2 YFSETQ. CDR3 length: 15 amino acids. CDR3 sequence (DNA): TGCGCCAGCAGCTTTAGCGGGGGAGTTTCCTACGAGCAGTACTTC. Translated: CASSFSGGVSYEQYF. Complete variable domain (other parts from reference TRBV5-1 and TRBJ2-7): KAGVTQTPRYLIKTRGQQVTLSCSPISGHRSVSWYQQTPGQGLQFLFEYFSETQRNKGNFPGRFSGRQFSNSRSEMNVSTLELGDSALYLCASSFSGGVSYEQYFGPGTRLTVT.

The chain joins TRBV19 to TRBJ2-7, with 9 nucleotides matching TRBD1. The CDR3 has 14 amino acids. The V gene end was trimmed by 3 bases and the J gene end by 6 bases; junction bases not matched to a gene: 6. In germline, CDR1 is LNHDA, CDR2 SQIVND (reference sequence). CDR3 coding DNA: TGTGCCAGTAGTATCCGACAGGGGGACAGCGAGCAGTACTTC. Its translation: CASSIRQGDSEQYF.

V is TRBV18 and J is TRBJ2-2; D possibly corresponds to TRBD1 (5 bases). From germline, CDR1 is KGHSH and CDR2 LQKENI. The CDR3 contains 14 residues. V lost 6 bases, J lost 4 bases, and 12 bases lay in between. CDR3 sequence (DNA): TGTGCCAGCTCCCAGGGCGATGGCACCGGGGAGCTGTTTTTT. Translation gives CASSQGDGTGELFF.

This clone was recorded once. The chain couples TRBV7-8 to TRBJ1-5, with D possibly matching TRBD1 (6 bases). V lost 4 bases to trimming and J lost 2 bases, with 9 bases between them. This CDR3 spans 14 amino acids. Germline CDR1 reads SGHVS; CDR2 reads FQNEAQ. The DNA for the CDR3 is TGTGCCAGCAGCTCCCGACAGGGCAATCAGCCCCAGCATTTT. Translation gives CASSSRQGNQPQHF. Complete variable domain (other parts from reference TRBV7-8 and TRBJ1-5): GAGVSQSPRYKVAKRGQDVALRCDPISGHVSLFWYQQALGQGPEFLTYFQNEAQLDKSGLPSDRFFAERPEGSVSTLKIQRTQQEDSAVYLCASSSRQGNQPQHFGDGTRLSIL.

The table lists this clone with a few counts. The genes are TRBV19 and TRBJ2-3; D not resolved. The CDR3 runs to 14 residues. CDR1 is LNHDA, CDR2 SQIVND, per germline (reference sequence). V was shortened by 5 bases and J by 5 bases, with 14 bases between the two germline ends. Here the CDR3 DNA reads TGTGCCAGTAGTGTTCAGGCCCAGGTAGATACGCAGTATTTT. Its protein product is CASSVQAQVDTQYF.